What follows is one T cell receptor (beta chain) and its context. The data derive from a study of T cell responses to AZD1222 COVID-19 vaccine. TCRdb keeps only in-frame clones here, not all; method: immunoSEQ multiplex PCR. The repertoire includes some 180,000 clones, roughly 92% of them detected once, and 1.6% sits in the top ten. Germline V CDR1 and CDR2: KGHSH, LQKENI. CDR3 length equals 14 residues. V gave up 6 bases and J gave up 6 bases; unmatched junction bases: 5. Material: peripheral blood, obtained on day 0 of AZD1222 vaccination. The chain recombines TRBV18 with TRBJ1-5, with 10 bases identical to TRBD1. This clonotype was obtained from an adult in good health. The CDR3 coding sequence is TGTGCCAGCTCTTCGGACAGGGGGACTCAGCCCCAGCATTTT. This sequence encodes CASSSDRGTQPQHF.